Listed below are T cell receptor beta chains from one sample, sequenced in a study of blood T cells in healthy people across ages. TCRdb re-derived calls from the 5' RACE reads in MiXCR, one entry per CDR3 protein. The repertoire consists of about 640,000 distinct CDR3 sequences, with under 65% occurring once and the leading ten covering over 35%. Sequencing was performed on blood. These TCRs come from a man between 60 and 75 years old in good health. Each CDR3 is given with its conserved first and last residue. Fields, in order: J gene, CDR3 length, V gene, CDR3 protein.

j_gene: TRBJ2-5
len: 15
v_gene: TRBV7-2
CDR3aa: CASSLVDRAQETQYF

j_gene: TRBJ1-2
len: 12
v_gene: TRBV29-1
CDR3aa: CSVERDRGGYTF

j_gene: TRBJ1-1
len: 15
v_gene: TRBV7-6
CDR3aa: CASSLSNRGSTEAFF

j_gene: TRBJ1-1
len: 13
v_gene: TRBV7-2
CDR3aa: CASSFPGGVEAFF

j_gene: TRBJ1-1
len: 11
v_gene: TRBV6-5
CDR3aa: CASLRKTEAFF

j_gene: NA
len: 17
v_gene: TRBV14
CDR3aa: CASSQGWWTRTYNEQYF

j_gene: TRBJ1-2
len: 15
v_gene: TRBV7-2
CDR3aa: CASSLKGGVNYGYTF

j_gene: TRBJ2-7
len: 16
v_gene: TRBV5-1
CDR3aa: CASSLGPLQEGYEQYF

j_gene: TRBJ2-1
len: 17
v_gene: TRBV20-1
CDR3aa: CSANGGLAGYTYNEQFF

j_gene: NA
len: 15
v_gene: TRBV4-1
CDR3aa: CASSQIDEKGYEQYF

j_gene: TRBJ2-3
len: 17
v_gene: TRBV4-1
CDR3aa: CASSQETSGGVPDTQYF

j_gene: TRBJ1-2
len: 15
v_gene: TRBV18
CDR3aa: CASLSRTGGDYGYTF

j_gene: TRBJ2-1
len: 14
v_gene: TRBV7-8
CDR3aa: CASSQVLGTNEQFF

j_gene: TRBJ1-6
len: 14
v_gene: TRBV5-4
CDR3aa: CASRNSRSNSPLHF

j_gene: TRBJ2-3
len: 16
v_gene: TRBV5-1
CDR3aa: CASSLAARGGTDTQYF

j_gene: NA
len: 13
v_gene: TRBV6-2/TRBV6-3
CDR3aa: CASSAPLLFEQYF

j_gene: TRBJ1-4
len: 15
v_gene: TRBV25-1
CDR3aa: CASSDQGTTNEKLFF

j_gene: TRBJ2-7
len: 14
v_gene: TRBV7-2
CDR3aa: CASTVPGPTSEQYF

j_gene: TRBJ2-3
len: 16
v_gene: TRBV7-9
CDR3aa: CASSFGGRGVTDTQYF

j_gene: TRBJ2-7
len: 11
v_gene: TRBV6-6
CDR3aa: CASSPNGEQYF

j_gene: TRBJ2-3
len: 15
v_gene: TRBV21-1
CDR3aa: CASSPKDSGTDTQYF

j_gene: TRBJ1-6
len: 16
v_gene: TRBV3-1
CDR3aa: CASSQVGTPYNSPLHF

j_gene: TRBJ1-2
len: 16
v_gene: TRBV27
CDR3aa: CASRSIADMAGGGYTF

j_gene: TRBJ1-5
len: 16
v_gene: TRBV7-2
CDR3aa: CASSFWTGWGNQPQHF

j_gene: TRBJ2-5
len: 17
v_gene: TRBV7-7
CDR3aa: CASSLGRLQGVQETQYF

j_gene: TRBJ1-1
len: 15
v_gene: TRBV12-3/TRBV12-4
CDR3aa: CASSPEGEGDTEAFF